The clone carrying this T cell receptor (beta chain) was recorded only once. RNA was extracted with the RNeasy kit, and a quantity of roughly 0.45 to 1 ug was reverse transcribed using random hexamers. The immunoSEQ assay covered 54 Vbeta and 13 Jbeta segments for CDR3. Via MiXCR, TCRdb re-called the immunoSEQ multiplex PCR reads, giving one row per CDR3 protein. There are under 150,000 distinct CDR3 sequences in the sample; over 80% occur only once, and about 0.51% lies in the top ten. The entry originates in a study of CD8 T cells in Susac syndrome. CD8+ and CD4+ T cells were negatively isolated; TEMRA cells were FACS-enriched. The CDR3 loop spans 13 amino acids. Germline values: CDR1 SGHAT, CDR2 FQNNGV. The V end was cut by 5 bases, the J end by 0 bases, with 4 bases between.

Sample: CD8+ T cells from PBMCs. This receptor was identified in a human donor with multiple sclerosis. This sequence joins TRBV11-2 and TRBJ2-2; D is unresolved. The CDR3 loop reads CASSPTNTGELFF. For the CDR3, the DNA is TGTGCCAGCAGCCCAACGAACACCGGGGAGCTGTTTTTT.